This is a list of T cell receptor beta chains from one sample in a study of blood T cell repertoires in COVID-19. The protocol was immunoSEQ multiplex PCR, while the TCRdb copy is restricted to in-frame clones and leaves out a portion. Found here are over 400,000 clones, about 85% of them singletons; the top ten hold approximately 8%. Sequenced sample: PBMCs or T cells enriched from blood (not recorded which). Receptors were obtained from a woman in her fifties or sixties who had recovered from COVID-19. Each CDR3 is given with its conserved first and last residue. D genes are given only for firm matches. Not all rows give a size; the values are once, few, many and, for expanded clones, a class.

J gene | V gene | clone size | D gene | CDR3 protein | CDR3 DNA
TRBJ2-7 | TRBV27 | - | - | CASRRLPWGDYEQYF | TGTGCCAGCAGACGCCTCCCGTGGGGGGACTACGAGCAGTACTTC
TRBJ2-3 | TRBV2 | - | - | CASSGGGLGVDTQYF | TGTGCCAGCAGTGGTGGAGGGCTCGGGGTAGATACGCAGTATTTT
TRBJ2-7 | TRBV19 | - | TRBD1 | CASSQDREYEQYF | TGTGCCAGTAGTCAGGACAGGGAGTACGAGCAGTACTTC
TRBJ2-3 | TRBV14 | - | TRBD2 | CASSLGAGLVQYF | TGTGCCAGCAGCCTTGGAGCGGGGCTTGTCCAGTATTTT
TRBJ1-4 | TRBV21-1 | - | - | CASSKVLREATNEKLFF | TGTGCCAGCAGCAAAGTGCTACGAGAAGCAACTAATGAAAAACTGTTTTTT
TRBJ1-1 | TRBV7-8 | - | TRBD1 | CASSLTGTGAFF | TGTGCCAGCAGCCTGACCGGGACAGGGGCTTTCTTT
TRBJ2-3 | TRBV1 | - | - | CTSSRDRDTQYF | TGCACCAGCAGCCGCGACAGGGATACGCAGTATTTT
TRBJ1-4 | TRBV6-5 | - | TRBD1 | CASRVTGGANEKLFF | TGTGCCAGCAGGGTAACAGGGGGCGCGAATGAAAAACTGTTTTTT
TRBJ1-4 | TRBV7-9 | - | - | CASSPGLANEKLFF | TGTGCCAGCAGCCCGGGACTTGCTAATGAAAAACTGTTTTTT
TRBJ2-7 | TRBV12-3/TRBV12-4 | few | TRBD1 | CASSFPGGEQYF | TGTGCCAGCAGTTTCCCAGGGGGCGAGCAGTACTTC